What follows is one TCR beta chain and its context. Its antigen remains unidentified. These data belong to a study of T cell responses to AZD1222 COVID-19 vaccine. General study results and limits: Along spike, vaccine-associated CD4 TCRs were found throughout, with dominance at 160-218 and 743-854. Clonal diversity may have been underestimated, and the donors were mostly white British, with more females than males.

Profiling relied on immunoSEQ multiplex PCR, and the TCRdb table lists in-frame clones only, not all of them. This sample carries fewer than 250,000 clones, roughly 91% of them seen once, and the ten largest clones take around 1%. The clonotype comes from an adult in good health. This sample comprised peripheral blood, obtained on day 0 of MenACWY control vaccination.

The CDR3 DNA reads as TGTGCCAGCACTAGGGGAGGCACTGAAGCTTTCTTT. Protein: CASTRGGTEAFF. The chain links TRBV6-5 to TRBJ1-1; D possibly corresponds to TRBD1 (5 bases). CDR3 length: 12 residues. Trimming stripped 7 bases from V and 4 bases from J, with 10 bases between. The germline V gene encodes CDR1 MNHEY and CDR2 SVGAGI.